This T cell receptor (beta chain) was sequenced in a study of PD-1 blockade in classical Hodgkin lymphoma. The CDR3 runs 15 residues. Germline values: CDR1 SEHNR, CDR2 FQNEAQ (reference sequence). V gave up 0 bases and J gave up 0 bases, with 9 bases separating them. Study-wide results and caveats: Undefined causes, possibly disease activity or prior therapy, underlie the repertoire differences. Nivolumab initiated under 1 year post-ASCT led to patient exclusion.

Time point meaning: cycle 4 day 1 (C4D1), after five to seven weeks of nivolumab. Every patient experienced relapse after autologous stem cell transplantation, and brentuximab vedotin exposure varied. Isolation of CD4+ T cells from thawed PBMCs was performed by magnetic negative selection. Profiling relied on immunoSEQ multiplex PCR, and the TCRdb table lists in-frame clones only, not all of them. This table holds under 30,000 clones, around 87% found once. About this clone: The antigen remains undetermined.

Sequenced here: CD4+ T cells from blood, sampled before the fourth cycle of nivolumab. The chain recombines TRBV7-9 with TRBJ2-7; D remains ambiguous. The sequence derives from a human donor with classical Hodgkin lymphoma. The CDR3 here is CASSLAHRSSYEQYF. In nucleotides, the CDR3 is TGTGCCAGCAGCTTAGCCCACCGGAGCTCCTACGAGCAGTACTTC.